Listed here are 2 T cell receptor beta chains from one sample, sequenced in a study of technical replicates of blood from a handful of donors. This table comes from immunoSEQ multiplex PCR, and its TCRdb copy is limited to in-frame clones, with some not included. Among approximately 14,000 clones, approximately 80% were seen once, and the ten largest hold approximately 11%. The sample comprised PBMCs. The receptors stem from a human donor in good health.

The chain employs TRBV6-1 and TRBJ2-7, with 8 bases fitting TRBD2. Germline values: CDR1 MNHNS, CDR2 SASEGT. CDR3 size: 15 residues. Unmatched junction bases numbered 7, after V lost 4 bases and J lost 2 bases. The DNA for the CDR3 is TGTGCCAGCAGTGCGACTAGCGCGGCCCCCTACGAGCAGTACTTC. It is translated as CASSATSAAPYEQYF.

This sequence joins TRBV7-6 and TRBJ2-2; perhaps TRBD2 as D (6 bases). The V end lost 1 base, the J end lost 6 bases, and 15 bases lay between the germline ends. The germline CDR1 and CDR2 sequences are SGHVS and FNYEAQ. This CDR3 comprises 16 residues. The CDR3 DNA reads TGTGCCAGCAGCTTAGTGGTAGGGGACTGGGCCGGGGAGCTGTTTTTT. Residues: CASSLVVGDWAGELFF.